This TCR beta chain was obtained from a study of response to subunit inactivated influenza vaccine (dated by TCRdb to the late 2010s). Study-wide context: Deep quantitative profiling of the T cell receptor repertoire was used in the study to follow responses to a trivalent subunit inactivated influenza vaccine.

This clonotype was recorded a few times. This receptor's antigen is unknown. No clone much larger than this one lies a single base away; base qualities are absent. The receptor library was made with RT-PCR. The instrument given in TCRdb is Illumina HiSeq 2500. In-frame beta chains were kept once TCRdb had trimmed the public reads at Q25 with fastp and called clones with MiXCR. Each entry is one CDR3 protein sequence, shown with its most common DNA and genes. This sample gives about 700,000 distinct CDR3 sequences in total; 11% to 15% of them show up just once. The biggest ten clones account for about 7.6% of the sample. Beyond this particular receptor, the publication reports: The authors proposed that each seasonal influenza vaccination may bring in only a limited number of new T cells.

The CDR3 runs 13 residues from the cysteine to the phenylalanine. Solely the CDR3 DNA is kept, with 39 bases framed from the first base. The germline ends are 12 bases apart after V is trimmed by 6 bases and J by 6 bases. Per the germline V gene, SGHTA is the CDR1 and FQGNSA is the CDR2. The chain links TRBV7-2 with TRBJ2-1; the D assignment is uncertain and may be TRBD1 or TRBD2, with 5 bases supporting each. The source is a man aged 50 to 59 who received an inactivated influenza vaccine. Donor details come from another sample of the same person, matched by shared clones. The sequencing used PBMCs from blood, collected less than 15 days before vaccination. The CDR3 loop reads CASRAGSGNEQFF. The DNA is TGTGCCAGCAGGGCAGGGAGCGGCAATGAGCAGTTCTTC.